The 22 T cell receptor beta chains presented below share a single source sample, sequenced in a study of blood T cells in healthy people across ages. A second PCR of 7 to 11 cycles used a sample-barcoded 5' primer and a J-beta primer mix. Using its own MiXCR run on the 5' RACE reads, TCRdb lists one record per CDR3 protein. This repertoire shows 1.5 million or so distinct CDR3 sequences, under 55% found once; its top ten account for around 4%. Sequenced material: blood. The source of these receptors is a woman aged 18-29 years in good health.

V is TRBV21-1 and J is TRBJ2-3; the table gives TRBD2 as D, unverified against the DNA. TRBV21-1 is an annotated pseudogene. There are 18 residues in the CDR3. The CDR3 sequence is CASSKDAGGPKRTDTQYF. In DNA, the CDR3 is TGTGCCAGCAGCAAAGACGCGGGAGGGCCGAAGCGCACAGATACGCAGTATTTT.

V usage is TRBV29-1 and J usage is TRBJ2-1; TRBD2 agrees at 10 bases. The CDR3 runs to 13 residues. CDR1 and CDR2 from the germline V gene are SQVTM and ANQGSEA. Trimming took 7 bases from V and 4 from J; bases not matched to a gene: 4. CDR3 DNA sequence: TGCAGCGCTCAGACTAGCGGGTACAATGAGCAGTTCTTC. Translated: CSAQTSGYNEQFF.

In nucleotides, the CDR3 is TGTGCCAGCGGGGAGGGAGCTGGAAACACCATATATTTT. It specifies CASGEGAGNTIYF. J is TRBJ1-3 and V is TRBV2; D is ambiguous. Trimming stripped 8 bases from V and 2 bases from J, with 10 bases between. CDR3 length: 13 residues. The germline CDR1 and CDR2 sequences are SNHLY and FYNNEI.

This clonotype was observed a handful of times. One end of the junction does not line up with germline, which may come from a read error. V gene TRBV7-3 combines with J gene TRBJ2-1; unclear D gene. This CDR3 has 15 residues. CDR1 and CDR2 (germline): SGHTA, FQGTGA. As DNA, the CDR3 is TGTGCCAGCAGCTTAAACGGACCCCCCTACACTGAGCAGTTCTTC. Protein product: CASSLNGPPYTEQFF.

V and J are TRBV6-6 and TRBJ1-2; 8 bases are shared with TRBD1. The CDR3 loop spans 13 amino acids. Trimming took 5 bases from V and 8 from J; bases not matched to a gene: 7. The germline CDR1 and CDR2 sequences are MNHNY and SVGAGI (reference sequence). The CDR3 DNA is TGTGCCAGCAGTACCCTCAGGGGGCAAGGCTACACCTTC. Protein: CASSTLRGQGYTF.

The rearrangement joins TRBV14 to TRBJ2-1, with D tentatively TRBD2 (6 bases). Trimming took 6 bases from V and 9 from J, leaving 18 bases between them. Germline CDR1 and CDR2: SGHDN and FVKESK. The CDR3 covers 14 residues. The CDR3 reads CASSHLGGDSEQFF. CDR3 in DNA: TGTGCCAGCAGTCATTTAGGCGGGGATAGTGAGCAGTTCTTC.

The J gene is TRBJ1-6, the V gene TRBV11-2; 9 nucleotides line up with TRBD1. This CDR3 region has 14 residues. V gave up 6 bases and J gave up 8 bases; unmatched junction bases: 5. The germline gives CDR1 SGHAT, CDR2 FQNNGV. In DNA, the CDR3 is TGTGCCAGCAGTGTGGACAGGGGACATTCACCCCTCCACTTT. Its protein product is CASSVDRGHSPLHF.

This clonotype was seen only a few times. The rearrangement joins TRBV2 to TRBJ2-3, with a possible D match to TRBD1 (5 bases). The CDR3 loop spans 15 amino acids. Germline values: CDR1 SNHLY, CDR2 FYNNEI. Trimming removed 3 bases from V and 4 bases from J, with 14 bases in between. CDR3 amino acids: CASSDQLGLADTQYF. The DNA for the CDR3 is TGTGCCAGCAGTGATCAACTGGGGCTAGCAGATACGCAGTATTTT.

The chain couples TRBV12-3 or TRBV12-4 to TRBJ2-3; a weak D match, TRBD1 (6 bases). This CDR3 region has 15 residues. The V and J ends lost 8 bases and 2 bases respectively, with 17 bases between them. The CDR3 is CASLRAGQSTDTQYF. DNA for the CDR3: TGTGCCAGCCTGAGAGCCGGACAGTCCACAGATACGCAGTATTTT.

The chain couples TRBV6-6 to TRBJ1-2; 10 bases align to TRBD1. With V trimmed by 4 bases and J by 7 bases, 12 bases remained unmatched. The germline CDR1 and CDR2 sequences are MNHNY and SVGAGI (reference sequence). CDR3 length: 16 amino acids. CDR3 DNA sequence: TGTGCCAGCAGTTTCACGCTCCTGGGACAGGGGTCTGGCTACACCTTC. This gives the protein CASSFTLLGQGSGYTF.

The chain employs TRBV5-1 and TRBJ2-1, with 7 bases aligning to TRBD2. The better agreement between TRBJ2-7 and the DNA end casts doubt on the J call. CDR1 and CDR2 (germline): SGHRS, YFSETQ. CDR3 size: 14 residues. The CDR3, as DNA: TGCGCCAGCAGTCGCGGGAGCTCCTACAATGGGCAGTACTTC. This codes for CASSRGSSYNGQYF.

This clonotype was counted ten times or more. V and J are TRBV6-5 and TRBJ2-1; no firm D call. The CDR3 covers 15 residues. The V end was cut by 0 bases, the J end by 6 bases, with 12 bases between. Germline CDR1 is MNHEY and CDR2 is SVGAGI. DNA for the CDR3: TGTGCCAGCAGTTACTCGTCCGCGGAGTCCAATGAGCAGTTCTTC. It yields the protein CASSYSSAESNEQFF.

The chain links TRBV10-3 to TRBJ1-2, with 7 bases lining up with TRBD1. Trimming cost V 6 bases and J 2 bases; bases outside gene matches: 6. Germline values: CDR1 ENHRY, CDR2 SYGVKD. The CDR3 is 14 residues long. CDR3 sequence (DNA): TGTGCCATCAGCGCGACAGGGACAAACTATGGCTACACCTTC. The encoded protein is CAISATGTNYGYTF.

This chain uses TRBV27 with TRBJ2-5; no clear D. The length of the CDR3 is 10 residues. V was clipped by 4 bases and J by 5 bases, with 2 bases between them. Germline CDR1 is MNHEY and CDR2 is SMNVEV (reference sequence). Here the CDR3 reads CASSCETQYF. CDR3 nucleotide sequence: TGTGCCAGCAGTTGCGAGACCCAGTACTTC.

This clonotype was counted ten times or more. The DNA of the CDR3 is TGTGCCAGCATGAGGCGGACTAGCGGGATGCTCGACAAAAACATTCAGTACTTC. The encoded protein is CASMRRTSGMLDKNIQYF. The chain is built from TRBV6-2 or TRBV6-3 and TRBJ2-4, with TRBD2 identical over 12 bases. The CDR3 runs to 18 residues. Trimming at V came to 7 bases and at J to 3 bases, leaving 13 bases not matched to a gene. Germline values: CDR1 MNHEY, CDR2 SVGEGT.

This clonotype occurred a few times. The genes are TRBV11-1 and TRBJ1-2; maybe TRBD1 (6 bases). V lost 6 bases, J lost 2 bases, and 16 bases lay in between. The CDR3 is 15 amino acids. Germline CDR1 and CDR2: SGHAT and FQDESV (reference sequence). CDR3 sequence reads: CASRPATGWNYGYTF. Here the CDR3 DNA reads TGTGCCAGCAGACCCGCGACAGGATGGAACTATGGCTACACCTTC.

In this sample, this clonotype turned up a few times. This sequence joins TRBV3-1 and TRBJ2-3; 9 bases match TRBD2. This CDR3 region has 16 residues. Losses at the gene ends were 7 bases for V and 2 bases for J; bases not matched to a gene: 10. CDR1 and CDR2 from the germline V gene are LGHDT and YNNKEL (reference sequence). The CDR3 nucleotides read TGTGCCAGCACCTTGGGTAGCGGGGGATCCACAGATACGCAGTATTTT. This gives the protein CASTLGSGGSTDTQYF.

CDR3 loop: CASSDRLPGELFF. The CDR3 region has the DNA TGTGCCAGCAGCGACAGGTTACCCGGGGAGCTGTTTTTT. The chain joins TRBV3-1 to TRBJ2-2; D might be TRBD1 (6 bases). This CDR3 spans 13 amino acids. Trimming stripped 5 bases from V and 6 bases from J, with 10 bases between. The germline CDR1 and CDR2 sequences are LGHDT and YNNKEL (reference sequence).

The chain joins TRBV7-2 to TRBJ2-1, with D tentatively TRBD1 (5 bases). The DNA matches TRBJ2-7 better at its end, which makes the J call doubtful. Germline assignment: CDR1 SGHTA and CDR2 FQGNSA. This CDR3 comprises 16 residues. The CDR3: CASSVTGLGAYNEQYF. DNA of the CDR3: TGTGCCAGCAGCGTAACCGGTCTTGGGGCTTACAATGAGCAGTACTTC.

The chain has TRBV29-1 and TRBJ2-5, with TRBD2 matching 8 bases. The V and J ends lost 6 bases and 11 bases, in that order; junction bases with no gene match: 17. Germline loops: CDR1 SQVTM, CDR2 ANQGSEA. The CDR3 is 14 residues long. In DNA, the CDR3 is TGCAGCGTAGATAAGCGGGAGAGACGCAATGAGCAGTACTTC. Translating gives CSVDKRERRNEQYF. Complete variable domain (other parts from reference TRBV29-1 and TRBJ2-5): SAVISQKPSRDICQRGTSLTIQCQVDSQVTMMFWYRQQPGQSLTLIATANQGSEATYESGFVIDKFPISRPNLTFSTLTVSNMSPEDSSIYLCSVDKRERRNEQYFGPGTRLLVL.

This sequence joins TRBV20-1 and TRBJ2-1; TRBD2 matches 7 bases. J lost 7 bases, V lost 3 bases, and 15 bases had no gene match. The CDR3 contains 16 residues. Germline lookup yields CDR1 DFQATT and CDR2 SNEGSKA (reference sequence). CDR3 nucleotide sequence: TGCAGTGCTAGGCCGTTCGGGGCGGGAGATCTTAATGAGCAGTTCTTC. Translating it yields CSARPFGAGDLNEQFF.

Only a few counts were recorded for this clonotype. V usage is TRBV7-2 and J usage is TRBJ1-1, with D possibly TRBD1 on 5 matching bases. Germline values: CDR1 SGHTA, CDR2 FQGNSA. The CDR3 loop spans 14 amino acids. The ends were cut back, 3 bases at V and 4 bases at J, with 12 bases in the middle. This chain's CDR3 is CASSLLLGGTEAFF. Here the CDR3 DNA reads TGTGCCAGCAGCTTGCTCCTGGGGGGCACTGAAGCTTTCTTT.